Described below is a single T cell receptor beta chain sequence and its context. The antigen is unknown. The data derive from a study of T cell responses to AZD1222 COVID-19 vaccine. Using immunoSEQ multiplex PCR, the repertoire was profiled, and TCRdb retains in-frame clones only, with some absent. The sample carries nearly 110,000 clones, approximately 90% recorded once. Points from the study as a whole: Seropositive AZD1222 recipients at baseline numbered only six or seven. Across the whole spike, CD4 TCRs peaked at regions 160-218 and 743-854. Sampling that yielded the repertoires occurred only after the peak T cell response.

V dropped 4 bases and J dropped 0 bases, with 7 bases sitting between them. The germline CDR1 and CDR2 sequences are LGHNA and YNFKEQ. The CDR3 totals 13 residues. The receptor was isolated from an adult in good health. The genes are TRBV4-2 and TRBJ2-7, with D hard to call. The specimen was peripheral blood, collected on day 0 of AZD1222 vaccination. Here the CDR3 reads CASSLWDSYEQYF. CDR3 bases: TGTGCCAGCAGCCTGTGGGACTCCTACGAGCAGTACTTC.